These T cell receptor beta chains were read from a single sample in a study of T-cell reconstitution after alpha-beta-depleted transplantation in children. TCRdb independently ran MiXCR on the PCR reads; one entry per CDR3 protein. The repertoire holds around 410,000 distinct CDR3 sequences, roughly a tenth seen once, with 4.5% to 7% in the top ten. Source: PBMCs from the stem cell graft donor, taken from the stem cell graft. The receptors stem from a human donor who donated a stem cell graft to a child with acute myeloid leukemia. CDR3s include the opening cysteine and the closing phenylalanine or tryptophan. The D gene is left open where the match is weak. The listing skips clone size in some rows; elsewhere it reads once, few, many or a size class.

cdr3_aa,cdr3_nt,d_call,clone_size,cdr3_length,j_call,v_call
CASSYTRENTEAFF,TGTGCCAGCAGTTATACCAGGGAAAACACTGAAGCTTTCTTT,-,-,14,TRBJ1-1,TRBV12-3/TRBV12-4
CASSLAGAETQYF,TGTGCCAGCAGCTTAGCCGGGGCTGAGACCCAGTACTTC,-,many,13,TRBJ2-5,TRBV7-9
CASRAGPRREQYF,TGTGCCAGCAGGGCCGGACCTCGGAGGGAGCAGTACTTC,-,-,13,TRBJ2-7,TRBV2
CASSLGDRGNEQFF,TGTGCCAGCAGCTTAGGGGACAGGGGTAATGAGCAGTTCTTC,TRBD1,few,14,TRBJ2-1,TRBV7-2
CASSVGQGSANYGYTF,TGTGCCAGCAGTGTGGGTCAGGGAAGCGCTAACTATGGCTACACCTTC,-,few,16,TRBJ1-2,TRBV6-1
CASTSGLADYNEQFF,TGTGCCAGCACCTCGGGACTAGCGGATTACAATGAGCAGTTCTTC,TRBD2,few,15,TRBJ2-1,TRBV12-3/TRBV12-4
CASSPGSKETQYF,TGTGCCAGCTCACCGGGCAGTAAAGAGACCCAGTACTTC,-,few,13,TRBJ2-5,TRBV18
CSVEEVNTGELFF,TGCAGCGTAGAAGAAGTGAACACCGGGGAGCTGTTTTTT,-,few,13,TRBJ2-2,TRBV29-1
CASSAGFGTDTQYF,TGTGCCAGCAGTGCCGGGTTCGGCACAGATACGCAGTATTTT,-,-,14,TRBJ2-3,TRBV6-4
CASSLTLGTHTDTQYF,TGTGCCAGCAGCTTGACCCTTGGGACCCATACAGATACGCAGTATTTT,-,-,16,TRBJ2-3,TRBV5-4
CASLGHRTDTQYF,TGTGCCAGCCTGGGACATAGAACAGATACGCAGTATTTT,-,few,13,TRBJ2-3,TRBV5-6
CASSLEGRSEAFF,TGTGCCAGCAGTTTAGAGGGACGGAGTGAAGCTTTCTTT,-,-,13,TRBJ1-1,TRBV12-3/TRBV12-4